A single sample gave rise to the 2 T cell receptor beta chains below, sequenced in a study of CD8 T cells in Susac syndrome. With random hexamers, reverse transcription was performed on roughly 0.45 to 1 ug of RNA. A single record per CDR3 protein comes from TCRdb applying MiXCR to the immunoSEQ multiplex PCR reads. The sample yields some 200,000 distinct CDR3 sequences, over 85% seen once. The sequenced sample was CD4+ T cells from PBMCs. The receptors were gathered from a human donor in good health.

The V and J genes are TRBV5-4 and TRBJ1-3, with a tentative D call TRBD1 (5 bases). The germline CDR1 and CDR2 sequences are SGHNT and YYREEE (reference sequence). The CDR3 covers 15 residues. Between the trimmed V and J ends, which lost 3 bases and 0 bases, there was a span of 10 bases. CDR3 DNA: TGTGCCAGCAGCTCCGACAGAGGCTCTGGAAACACCATATATTTT. Protein: CASSSDRGSGNTIYF.

The chain combines TRBV20-1 with TRBJ2-2; 7 bases agree with TRBD1. The CDR3 loop spans 17 amino acids. Trimming took 3 bases from V and 0 from J; bases not matched to a gene: 10. CDR1 and CDR2 from the germline V gene are DFQATT and SNEGSKA (reference sequence). CDR3 nucleotide sequence: TGCAGTGCTAGGCGAAACGCCGGGACAGCGAACACCGGGGAGCTGTTTTTT. It is translated as CSARRNAGTANTGELFF.